This T cell receptor beta chain was sequenced during a study of OX40 agonist ivuxolimab in advanced cancers. Findings of the study overall: Among the least clonally expanded were partial responders at 0.1-3.0 mg/kg. At 0.1 to 3.0 mg/kg and by week 6, CD4+ and CD8+ T cells in the blood had expanded clonally. Antigens targeted by the expanded peripheral T cells were not determined.

Germline values: CDR1 MNHEY, CDR2 SMNVEV (reference sequence). The length of the CDR3 is 17 residues. Trimming removed 3 bases from V and 2 bases from J, with 19 bases in between. A word on this clone: Its antigen is not identified.

Only in-frame clones appear in the TCRdb table, and some are missing; sequencing was by immunoSEQ multiplex PCR. The sample comprises tens of thousands of clones, about 85% of which are singletons, and around 25% rests with the top ten. The starting material was CD4+ or CD8+ T cells sorted from blood, obtained in a trial of the OX40 agonist ivuxolimab. This chain joins TRBV27 and TRBJ1-2; D might be TRBD1 (5 bases). The sequence was obtained from an adult with an advanced solid tumor such as melanoma, head and neck, liver or kidney cancer. The CDR3 bases are TGTGCCAGCAGTTTGTCCTTTGGATTAAGGGGAAACTATGGCTACACCTTC. The encoded protein is CASSLSFGLRGNYGYTF.